These 28 T cell receptor beta chains share one sample of origin, sequenced in a study of CD8 T cells in Susac syndrome. A quantity of about 0.5 to 1 ug RNA underwent reverse transcription using random hexamers. TCRdb reanalysed the immunoSEQ multiplex PCR reads using MiXCR and keeps one entry per CDR3 protein. The table records approximately 300,000 distinct CDR3 sequences, 65% to 90% of them present only once. Source material: CD8+ T cells from PBMCs. The source of these receptors is a human donor with multiple sclerosis.

The chain employs TRBV9 and TRBJ2-7; the D call may be TRBD1 or TRBD2 (5 bases each). The CDR3 runs to 14 residues. From germline, CDR1 is SGDLS and CDR2 YYNGEE. Trimming took off 0 bases at V and 2 bases at J, with 9 bases between the two ends. CDR3 bases: TGTGCCAGCAGCGTAGTTGAGGGGCCCTACGAGCAGTACTTC. Its protein is CASSVVEGPYEQYF.

V and J are TRBV27 and TRBJ2-5, with 11 bases matching TRBD2. V gave up 6 bases and J gave up 2 bases; unmatched junction bases: 11. Per the germline V gene, CDR1 is MNHEY and CDR2 is SMNVEV (reference sequence). The CDR3 spans 17 residues. The CDR3 spells CASSLTGTSGIQETQYF. The CDR3 nucleotides are TGTGCCAGCAGCCTTACCGGGACTAGCGGAATTCAAGAGACCCAGTACTTC.

The chain employs TRBV2 and TRBJ2-7; a possible D gene is TRBD2 (7 bases). CDR1 SNHLY and CDR2 FYNNEI come from the germline V gene. The CDR3 consists of 15 residues. Trimming left V 3 bases short and J 4 bases short, with 16 bases between. The CDR3 is CASSDSLGRGYEQYF. For the CDR3, the DNA is TGTGCCAGCAGTGACTCCCTGGGGAGGGGGTACGAGCAGTACTTC.

Note on this clonotype: An end of the junction differs from the germline gene, which may be a read error. This chain uses TRBV7-7 with TRBJ2-5, with 11 positions matching TRBD2. This CDR3 has 15 residues. In germline, CDR1 is SSHAT, CDR2 FNYEAQ (reference sequence). The CDR3 bases are TGTGCTAGCAGCTACCAGACTAGCGGGGAAGAGACCCAGTACTTC. Translated, it gives CASSYQTSGEETQYF.

The chain employs TRBV6-2 or TRBV6-3 and TRBJ2-1, with D maybe TRBD2 (7 bases). Germline V gene data show CDR1 as MNHEY and CDR2 as SVGEGT. The V and J ends lost 6 bases and 1 base respectively, with 22 bases between them. This CDR3 has 18 residues. For the CDR3, the DNA is TGTGCCAGCAGCTCACTCTCGATAGGGGGAGGGTCCTACAATGAGCAGTTCTTC. Translating gives CASSSLSIGGGSYNEQFF.

The chain carries TRBV24-1 and TRBJ1-5, with D unclear. The V end was cut by 4 bases, the J end by 10 bases, with 10 bases between. This CDR3 contains 12 residues. Germline CDR1 KGHDR, CDR2 SFDVKD. This chain's CDR3 is CATSDPIGPQHF. CDR3 bases: TGTGCCACCAGTGACCCCATAGGCCCCCAGCATTTT.

Comment on this clonotype: At one boundary the junction diverges from the germline segment, which might be a read error. The chain joins TRBV7-7 to TRBJ2-7, with a weak D call TRBD1 (6 bases). Germline CDR1 SSHAT, CDR2 FNYEAQ (reference sequence). This CDR3 is 17 amino acids long. The CDR3 sequence: CASSFTSGAGTKYEQYF. DNA of the CDR3: TGTGCTAGCAGCTTTACATCTGGGGCAGGGACAAAGTACGAGCAGTACTTC.

The rearrangement uses TRBV6-6 and TRBJ2-5; a weak D match, TRBD2 (8 bases). The CDR3 has 15 residues. V dropped 6 bases and J dropped 3 bases, with 17 bases sitting between them. Germline V gene lookup returns CDR1 MNHNY and CDR2 SVGAGI (reference sequence). The CDR3 reads CASSTGRGPKETQYF. The DNA for the CDR3 is TGTGCCAGCAGCACCGGGAGGGGGCCCAAAGAGACCCAGTACTTC.

V usage is TRBV5-1 and J usage is TRBJ2-1, with TRBD2 as a possible D gene (6 bases). V was shortened by 4 bases and J by 4 bases, with 15 bases between the two germline ends. The CDR3 length is 15 residues. Germline-derived CDR1 and CDR2 are SGHRS and YFSETQ. This CDR3 reads CASSPVGTSYNEQFF. The CDR3 DNA reads TGCGCCAGCAGCCCGGTTGGGACTTCATACAATGAGCAGTTCTTC. Full variable domain (outside the CDR3, taken from reference TRBV5-1 and TRBJ2-1): KAGVTQTPRYLIKTRGQQVTLSCSPISGHRSVSWYQQTPGQGLQFLFEYFSETQRNKGNFPGRFSGRQFSNSRSEMNVSTLELGDSALYLCASSPVGTSYNEQFFGPGTRLTVL.

The CDR3 region is CASSQDAAGPLINYGYTF. CDR3 DNA sequence: TGCGCCAGCAGCCAAGATGCGGCAGGTCCCCTTATTAACTATGGCTACACCTTC. The chain joins TRBV4-1 to TRBJ1-2; D is unclear. The CDR3 runs to 18 residues. Trimming left V 0 bases short and J 1 base short, with 18 bases between. The germline CDR1 and CDR2 sequences are MGHRA and YSYEKL.

V gene TRBV12-3 or TRBV12-4 combines with J gene TRBJ2-7; D gene unclear. V was shortened by 3 bases and J by 3 bases, with 9 bases between the two germline ends. The CDR3 covers 13 residues. CDR3 sequence (DNA): TGTGCCAGCAGTTTCGGAGAGGTCTACGAGCAGTACTTC. Protein sequence: CASSFGEVYEQYF.

The rearrangement links TRBV15 to TRBJ2-1; D possibly corresponds to TRBD2 (6 bases). The ends were cut back, 5 bases at V and 3 bases at J, with 20 bases in the middle. The CDR3 length is 17 residues. Germline-derived CDR1 and CDR2 are LNHNV and YYDKDF (reference sequence). CDR3 sequence reads: CATSPRSSGFLYNEQFF. The CDR3 DNA sequence: TGTGCCACCAGCCCAAGGTCGAGCGGGTTTCTCTACAATGAGCAGTTCTTC.

The chain employs TRBV5-5 and TRBJ2-5, with no clear D. There are 15 residues in the CDR3. V was trimmed by 4 bases and J by 0 bases, leaving 13 bases between them. Per germline, CDR1 SGHKS and CDR2 YYEKEE (reference sequence). The DNA of the CDR3 is TGTGCCAGCAGCCTTGAGTGGGGTTACCAAGAGACCCAGTACTTC. Its protein product is CASSLEWGYQETQYF.

The chain joins TRBV7-6 to TRBJ2-5; D tentatively fits TRBD1 or TRBD2 (5 bases each). V was trimmed by 4 bases and J by 5 bases, leaving 14 bases between them. Germline V gene lookup returns CDR1 SGHVS and CDR2 FNYEAQ. The CDR3 is 14 amino acids. The DNA of the CDR3 is TGTGCCAGCAGCTCCAGGGACCCGCGGGAGACCCAGTACTTC. Encoded protein: CASSSRDPRETQYF.

This chain links TRBV19 with TRBJ2-5, with D hard to call. Germline V CDR1 and CDR2: LNHDA, SQIVND (reference sequence). The CDR3 runs 17 residues. Trimming cost V 3 bases and J 1 base, with 18 bases left between them. The chain's CDR3 is CASSILPGAFRQETQYF. In DNA form, the CDR3 reads TGTGCCAGTAGTATTTTGCCAGGAGCTTTTCGCCAAGAGACCCAGTACTTC.

The chain couples TRBV6-1 to TRBJ2-3, with 11 bases that match TRBD2. This CDR3 has 15 amino acids. Germline loops: CDR1 MNHNS, CDR2 SASEGT. The V and J ends lost 4 bases and 3 bases, in that order; junction bases with no gene match: 3. The CDR3 here is CASSGRLAGTDTQYF. The CDR3 DNA reads TGTGCCAGCAGTGGTCGACTAGCGGGGACAGATACGCAGTATTTT.

J is TRBJ1-3 and V is TRBV6-5, with 7 positions matching TRBD1. The germline V gene has CDR1 MNHEY and CDR2 SVGAGI. The CDR3 consists of 15 residues. The V gene end was trimmed by 5 bases and the J gene end by 3 bases; junction bases not matched to a gene: 7. The CDR3 sequence is CASSQQGIYGNTIYF. In nucleotides, the CDR3 is TGTGCCAGCAGTCAACAGGGGATATATGGAAACACCATATATTTT.

The V call is TRBV29-1, the J call TRBJ2-5, with D tentatively TRBD2 (5 bases). The germline CDR1 and CDR2 sequences are SQVTM and ANQGSEA. The CDR3 loop spans 12 amino acids. V was clipped by 4 bases and J by 4 bases, with 10 bases between them. CDR3: CSVVLAPETQYF. The CDR3 DNA is TGCAGCGTTGTCCTAGCCCCAGAGACCCAGTACTTC.

This chain's CDR3 is CASSSHMEYSRETQYF. The DNA of the CDR3 is TGTGCCAGCAGCTCCCACATGGAATACTCTAGGGAGACCCAGTACTTC. The V call is TRBV11-2, the J call TRBJ2-5; D unclear. This CDR3 has 16 residues. CDR1 and CDR2 from the germline V gene are SGHAT and FQNNGV. V gave up 4 bases and J gave up 5 bases, with 20 bases separating them.

The chain joins TRBV20-1 to TRBJ2-7, with TRBD2 matching 12 bases. The CDR3 runs 16 residues. The V and J ends lost 5 bases and 1 base, in that order; junction bases with no gene match: 9. Germline loops: CDR1 DFQATT, CDR2 SNEGSKA (reference sequence). The CDR3 DNA sequence: TGCAGTGCTGCCGGGACTAGCGGGTCCTTTTCCTACGAGCAGTACTTC. Translation: CSAAGTSGSFSYEQYF.

This clonotype was seen a handful of times. The chain joins TRBV28 to TRBJ2-7; a weak D match, TRBD2 (6 bases). The germline CDR1 and CDR2 sequences are MDHEN and SYDVKM. This CDR3 is 15 amino acids long. V was pared by 8 bases and J by 3 bases, with 20 bases between. The CDR3 loop is CASAGGVLGGYEQYF. CDR3 coding DNA: TGTGCCAGCGCCGGGGGAGTTCTGGGAGGCTACGAGCAGTACTTC. The whole variable domain, remainder taken from reference TRBV28 and TRBJ2-7, is DVKVTQSSRYLVKRTGEKVFLECVQDMDHENMFWYRQDPGLGLRLIYFSYDVKMKEKGDIPEGYSVSREKKERFSLILESASTNQTSMYLCASAGGVLGGYEQYFGPGTRLTVT.

V usage is TRBV4-1 and J usage is TRBJ2-1; 7 positions match TRBD2. Germline lookup yields CDR1 MGHRA and CDR2 YSYEKL. The CDR3 sequence is 16 residues long. V was clipped by 0 bases and J by 2 bases; unmatched bases: 4. The CDR3 here is CASSQETGGPYNEQFF. CDR3 in DNA: TGCGCCAGCAGCCAAGAGACGGGAGGACCCTACAATGAGCAGTTCTTC.

This clonotype was seen once. The chain carries TRBV7-9 and TRBJ1-4; unclear D gene. Germline V lookup: CDR1 SEHNR, CDR2 FQNEAQ (reference sequence). V shed 2 bases and J shed 6 bases, with 13 bases lying between them. There are 15 residues in the CDR3. This chain's CDR3 is CASSLPHGIDEKLFF. The CDR3 bases are TGTGCCAGCAGCTTACCCCACGGGATTGATGAAAAACTGTTTTTT.

V and J are TRBV27 and TRBJ1-2, with TRBD1 matching 7 bases. With 3 bases clipped from V and 6 bases from J, the junction kept 4 bases outside the gene matches. The CDR3 has 13 residues. In germline, CDR1 is MNHEY, CDR2 SMNVEV (reference sequence). CDR3 protein: CASSLNRGHGYTF. In DNA form, the CDR3 reads TGTGCCAGCAGTTTGAACAGGGGCCATGGCTACACCTTC.

The CDR3 bases are TGCAGCGTTTTTCTGGGACTAGTTTACGATGAGCAGTTCTTC. The encoded protein is CSVFLGLVYDEQFF. This chain connects TRBV29-1 to TRBJ2-1; TRBD2 aligns across 8 bases. CDR1 and CDR2 (germline): SQVTM, ANQGSEA. The CDR3 contains 14 residues. V lost 5 bases, J lost 8 bases, and 11 bases stayed unmatched.

CDR3 sequence (DNA): TGTGCCAGCAGTGCTCTAGCGGGAGGGAGTGATGAGCAGTTCTTC. Protein: CASSALAGGSDEQFF. J is TRBJ2-1 and V is TRBV12-3 or TRBV12-4; 12 bases align to TRBD2. V dropped 5 bases and J dropped 8; count of bases not matched to a gene: 7. The CDR3 covers 15 residues.

The chain carries TRBV11-3 and TRBJ2-7, with a weak D call TRBD2 (6 bases). The germline gives CDR1 SGHNT, CDR2 YENEEA. V dropped 5 bases and J dropped 3 bases, with 17 bases sitting between them. This CDR3 is 15 amino acids long. The CDR3 DNA reads as TGTGCCAGCAGCGTTAACGCGGGACGGTTCTACGAGCAGTACTTC. It encodes CASSVNAGRFYEQYF. The entire variable domain, with the rest obtained from reference TRBV11-3 and TRBJ2-7, is as follows: EAGVVQSPRYKIIEKKQPVAFWCNPISGHNTLYWYLQNLGQGPELLIRYENEEAVDDSQLPKDRFSAERLKGVDSTLKIQPAELGDSAVYLCASSVNAGRFYEQYFGPGTRLTVT.

This chain connects TRBV6-5 to TRBJ2-7, with TRBD1 matching over 7 bases. The CDR3 length is 17 residues. V gave up 2 bases and J gave up 1 base; unmatched junction bases: 11. In germline, CDR1 is MNHEY, CDR2 SVGAGI. The CDR3 reads CASSYGGGQDISYEQYF. CDR3 bases: TGTGCCAGCAGTTACGGGGGCGGACAGGATATATCCTACGAGCAGTACTTC.